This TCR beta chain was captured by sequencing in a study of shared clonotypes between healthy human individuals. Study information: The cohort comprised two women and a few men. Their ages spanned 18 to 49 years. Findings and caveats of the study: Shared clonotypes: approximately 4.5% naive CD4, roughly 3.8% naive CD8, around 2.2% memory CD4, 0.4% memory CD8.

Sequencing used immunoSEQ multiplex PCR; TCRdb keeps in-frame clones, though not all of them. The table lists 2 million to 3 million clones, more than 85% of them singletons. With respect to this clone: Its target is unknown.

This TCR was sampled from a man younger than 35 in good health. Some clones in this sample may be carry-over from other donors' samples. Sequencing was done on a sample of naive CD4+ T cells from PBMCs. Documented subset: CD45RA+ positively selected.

DNA for the CDR3: TGTGCCACCCAAACAGGGGAGCTATGGGGCCATGGCTACACCTTC. Protein sequence: CATQTGELWGHGYTF. The gene calls are TRBV7-8 and TRBJ1-2; 7 bases match TRBD1. The CDR3 has 15 residues. With V trimmed by 10 bases and J by 6 bases, 17 bases remained unmatched. Germline V gene lookup returns CDR1 SGHVS and CDR2 FQNEAQ. Full variable domain (outside the CDR3, taken from reference TRBV7-8 and TRBJ1-2): GAGVSQSPRYKVAKRGQDVALRCDPISGHVSLFWYQQALGQGPEFLTYFQNEAQLDKSGLPSDRFFAERPEGSVSTLKIQRTQQEDSAVYLCATQTGELWGHGYTFGSGTRLTVV.